This T cell receptor beta chain was recovered during a study of T cell responses to AZD1222 COVID-19 vaccine. The method was immunoSEQ multiplex PCR; TCRdb's version includes in-frame clones alone and lacks a portion of them. The sample records fewer than 120,000 clones, over 85% being singletons. This CDR3 has 14 amino acids. The germline gives CDR1 MRHNA, CDR2 SNTAGT. V was cut by 6 bases and J by 3 bases, with 14 bases left in between. As for this clone: Its cognate antigen is unknown.

Overall study results and limits: No day 14 peak samples; only post-peak repertoires were characterized. The CD4 TCRs associated with vaccination extended across spike and predominated at 160-218 and 743-854. Spike-specific TCR breadth and depth grew following two AZD1222 doses. There were mostly white British donors and more females than males, and clonal diversity was possibly underestimated.

The clonotype comes from an adult who received the AZD1222 COVID-19 vaccine. The sample in question was peripheral blood, obtained 28 days after the second AZD1222 dose. The chain couples TRBV6-4 to TRBJ1-1; no clear D gene. CDR3: CASRPQRGDTEAFF. CDR3 bases: TGTGCCAGCAGGCCACAGCGGGGAGACACTGAAGCTTTCTTT.